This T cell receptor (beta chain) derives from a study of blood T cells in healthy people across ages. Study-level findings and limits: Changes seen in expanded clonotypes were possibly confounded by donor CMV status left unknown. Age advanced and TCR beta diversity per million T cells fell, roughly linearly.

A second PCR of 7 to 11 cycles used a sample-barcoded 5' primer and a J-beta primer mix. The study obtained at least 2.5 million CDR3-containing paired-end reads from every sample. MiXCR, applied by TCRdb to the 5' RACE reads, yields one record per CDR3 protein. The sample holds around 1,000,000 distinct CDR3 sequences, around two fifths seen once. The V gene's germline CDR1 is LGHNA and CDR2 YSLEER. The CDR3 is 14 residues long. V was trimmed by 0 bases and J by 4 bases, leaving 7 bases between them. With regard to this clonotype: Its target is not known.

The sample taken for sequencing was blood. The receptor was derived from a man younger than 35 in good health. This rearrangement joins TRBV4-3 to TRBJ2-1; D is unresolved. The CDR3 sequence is CASSQEGEYNEQFF. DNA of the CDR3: TGCGCCAGCAGCCAAGAAGGTGAATACAATGAGCAGTTCTTC.